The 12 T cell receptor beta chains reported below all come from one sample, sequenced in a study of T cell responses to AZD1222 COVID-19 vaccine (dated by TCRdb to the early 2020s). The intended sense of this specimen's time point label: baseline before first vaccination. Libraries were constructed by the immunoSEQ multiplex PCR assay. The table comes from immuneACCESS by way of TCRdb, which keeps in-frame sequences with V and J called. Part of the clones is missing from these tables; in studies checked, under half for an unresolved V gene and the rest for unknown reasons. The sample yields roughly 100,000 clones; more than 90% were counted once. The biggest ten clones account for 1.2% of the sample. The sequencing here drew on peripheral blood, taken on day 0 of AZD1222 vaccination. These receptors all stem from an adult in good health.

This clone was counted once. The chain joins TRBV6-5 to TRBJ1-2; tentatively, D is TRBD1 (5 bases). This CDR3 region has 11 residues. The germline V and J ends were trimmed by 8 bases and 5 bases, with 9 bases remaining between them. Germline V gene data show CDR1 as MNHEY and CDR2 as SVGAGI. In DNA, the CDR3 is TGTGCCAGCGGGGGGATTTATGGCTACACCTTC. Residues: CASGGIYGYTF.

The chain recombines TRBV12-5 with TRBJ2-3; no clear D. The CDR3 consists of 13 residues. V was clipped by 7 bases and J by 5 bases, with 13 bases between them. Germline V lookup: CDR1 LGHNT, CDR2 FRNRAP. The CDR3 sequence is CASAPTLGDTQYF. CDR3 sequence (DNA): TGTGCTAGTGCCCCGACCTTAGGAGATACGCAGTATTTT.

The CDR3 coding sequence is TGTGCCACCCCCGGGAGAAGGGGCCTGATGAACACTGAAGCTTTCTTT. It yields the protein CATPGRRGLMNTEAFF. The V call is TRBV24-1, the J call TRBJ1-1; possibly TRBD1 for D (5 bases). The CDR3 spans 16 residues. CDR1 and CDR2 (germline): KGHDR, SFDVKD. Trimming cost V 9 bases and J 0 bases, with 19 bases left between them.

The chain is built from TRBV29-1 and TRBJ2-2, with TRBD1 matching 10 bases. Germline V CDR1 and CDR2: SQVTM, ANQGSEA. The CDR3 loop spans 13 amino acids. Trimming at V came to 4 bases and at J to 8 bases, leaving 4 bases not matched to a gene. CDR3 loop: CSVGGDRGGELFF. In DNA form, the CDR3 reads TGCAGCGTTGGAGGGGACAGGGGAGGGGAGCTGTTTTTT.

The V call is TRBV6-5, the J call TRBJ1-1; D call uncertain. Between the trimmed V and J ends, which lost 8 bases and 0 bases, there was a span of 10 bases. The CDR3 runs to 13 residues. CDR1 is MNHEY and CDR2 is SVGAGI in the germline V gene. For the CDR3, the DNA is TGTGCCAGCGTGAATATTTTGAACACTGAAGCTTTCTTT. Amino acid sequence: CASVNILNTEAFF.

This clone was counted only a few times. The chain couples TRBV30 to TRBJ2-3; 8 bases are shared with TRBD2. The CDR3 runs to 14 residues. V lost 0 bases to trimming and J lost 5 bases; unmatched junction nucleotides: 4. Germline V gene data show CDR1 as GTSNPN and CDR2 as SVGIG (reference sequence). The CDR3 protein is CAWSVGGDGDTQYF. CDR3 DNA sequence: TGTGCCTGGAGTGTCGGGGGGGATGGAGATACGCAGTATTTT.

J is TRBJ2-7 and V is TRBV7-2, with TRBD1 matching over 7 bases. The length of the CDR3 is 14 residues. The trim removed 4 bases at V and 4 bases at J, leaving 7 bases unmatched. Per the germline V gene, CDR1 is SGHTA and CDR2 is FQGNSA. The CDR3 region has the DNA TGTGCCAGCAGCTCTCCGGGACAGATTTACGAGCAGTACTTC. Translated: CASSSPGQIYEQYF.

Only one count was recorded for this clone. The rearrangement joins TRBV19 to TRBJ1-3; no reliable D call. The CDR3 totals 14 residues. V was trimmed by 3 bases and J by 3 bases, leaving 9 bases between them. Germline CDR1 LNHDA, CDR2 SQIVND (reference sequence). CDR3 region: CASSITADGNTIYF. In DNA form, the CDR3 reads TGTGCCAGTAGTATTACGGCAGATGGAAACACCATATATTTT. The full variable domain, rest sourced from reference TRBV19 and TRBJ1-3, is DGGITQSPKYLFRKEGQNVTLSCEQNLNHDAMYWYRQDPGQGLRLIYYSQIVNDFQKGDIAEGYSVSREKKESFPLTVTSAQKNPTAFYLCASSITADGNTIYFGEGSWLTVV.

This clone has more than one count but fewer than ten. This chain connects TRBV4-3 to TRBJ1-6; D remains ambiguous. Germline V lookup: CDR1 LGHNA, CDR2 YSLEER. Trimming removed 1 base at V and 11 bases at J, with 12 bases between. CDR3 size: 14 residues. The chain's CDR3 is CASSQVGSGAPLHF. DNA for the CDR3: TGCGCCAGCAGCCAAGTCGGGTCCGGGGCACCCCTCCACTTT.

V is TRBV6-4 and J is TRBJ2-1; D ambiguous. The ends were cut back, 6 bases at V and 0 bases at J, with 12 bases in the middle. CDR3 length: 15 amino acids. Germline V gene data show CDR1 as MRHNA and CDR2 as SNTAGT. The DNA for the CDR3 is TGTGCCAGCAGGACCGATTATAGCTCCTACAATGAGCAGTTCTTC. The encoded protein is CASRTDYSSYNEQFF.

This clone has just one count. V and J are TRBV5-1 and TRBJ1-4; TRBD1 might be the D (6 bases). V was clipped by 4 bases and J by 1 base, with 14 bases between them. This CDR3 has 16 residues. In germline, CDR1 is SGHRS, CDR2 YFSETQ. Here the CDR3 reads CASSDNTGQTNEKLFF. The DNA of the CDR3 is TGCGCCAGCAGCGATAATACGGGACAAACTAATGAAAAACTGTTTTTT.

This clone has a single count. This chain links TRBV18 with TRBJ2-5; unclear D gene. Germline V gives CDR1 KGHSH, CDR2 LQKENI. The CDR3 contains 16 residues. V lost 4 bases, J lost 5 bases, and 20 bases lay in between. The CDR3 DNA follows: TGTGCCAGCTCACAAACCCAGGCGTCTCACGGCGAGACCCAGTACTTC. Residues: CASSQTQASHGETQYF.